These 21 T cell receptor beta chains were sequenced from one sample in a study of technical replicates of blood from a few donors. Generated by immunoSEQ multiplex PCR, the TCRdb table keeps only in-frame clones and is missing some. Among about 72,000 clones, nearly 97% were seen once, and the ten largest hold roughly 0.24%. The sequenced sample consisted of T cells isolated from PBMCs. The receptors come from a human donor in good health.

The chain's CDR3 is CASSDRDRGPFGYGYTF. The DNA for the CDR3 is TGTGCCAGCAGTGACCGGGACAGGGGACCTTTTGGGTATGGCTACACCTTC. This rearrangement joins TRBV6-1 to TRBJ1-2, with 10 bases matching TRBD1. Per germline, CDR1 MNHNS and CDR2 SASEGT. The CDR3 has 17 residues. The V segment lost 3 bases and the J segment 5 bases; nucleotides outside the gene matches: 12.

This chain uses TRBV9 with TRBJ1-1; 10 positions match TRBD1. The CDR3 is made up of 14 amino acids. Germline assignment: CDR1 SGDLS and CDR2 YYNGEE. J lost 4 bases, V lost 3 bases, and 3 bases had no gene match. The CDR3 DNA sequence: TGTGCCAGCAGCGGGGGACAGGGGAGCACTGAAGCTTTCTTT. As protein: CASSGGQGSTEAFF.

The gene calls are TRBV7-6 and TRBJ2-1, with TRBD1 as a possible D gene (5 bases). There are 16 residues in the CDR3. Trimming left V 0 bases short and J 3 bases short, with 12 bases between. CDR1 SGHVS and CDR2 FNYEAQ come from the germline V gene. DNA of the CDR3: TGTGCCAGCAGCTTAGCGCTGGGGCCAGGCTACAATGAGCAGTTCTTC. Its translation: CASSLALGPGYNEQFF.

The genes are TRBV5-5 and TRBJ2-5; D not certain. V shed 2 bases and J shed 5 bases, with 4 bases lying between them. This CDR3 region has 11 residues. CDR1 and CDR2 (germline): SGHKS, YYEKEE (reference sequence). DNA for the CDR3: TGTGCCAGCAGCTTTAGCGAGACCCAGTACTTC. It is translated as CASSFSETQYF.

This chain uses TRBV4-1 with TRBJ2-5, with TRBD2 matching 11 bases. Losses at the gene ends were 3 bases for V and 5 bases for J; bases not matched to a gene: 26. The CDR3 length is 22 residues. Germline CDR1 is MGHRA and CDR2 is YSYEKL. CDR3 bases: TGCGCCAGCAGCCACAATTCTATACTACGAATGGCGGGACTAGCGGAGGAGGAGACCCAGTACTTC. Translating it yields CASSHNSILRMAGLAEEETQYF.

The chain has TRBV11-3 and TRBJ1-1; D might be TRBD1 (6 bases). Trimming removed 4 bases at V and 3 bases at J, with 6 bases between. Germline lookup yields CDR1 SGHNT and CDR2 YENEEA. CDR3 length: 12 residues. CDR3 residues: CASSSGDTEAFF. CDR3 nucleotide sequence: TGTGCCAGCAGCTCAGGGGACACTGAAGCTTTCTTT. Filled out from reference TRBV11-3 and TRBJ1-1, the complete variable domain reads EAGVVQSPRYKIIEKKQPVAFWCNPISGHNTLYWYLQNLGQGPELLIRYENEEAVDDSQLPKDRFSAERLKGVDSTLKIQPAELGDSAVYLCASSSGDTEAFFGQGTRLTVV.

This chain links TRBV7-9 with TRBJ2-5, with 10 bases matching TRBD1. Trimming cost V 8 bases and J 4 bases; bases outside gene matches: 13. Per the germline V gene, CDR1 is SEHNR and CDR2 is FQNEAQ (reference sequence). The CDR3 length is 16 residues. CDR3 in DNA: TGTGCCAGCTCGCTAAGAGTCGGACAGGGGGGAGAGACCCAGTACTTC. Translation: CASSLRVGQGGETQYF.

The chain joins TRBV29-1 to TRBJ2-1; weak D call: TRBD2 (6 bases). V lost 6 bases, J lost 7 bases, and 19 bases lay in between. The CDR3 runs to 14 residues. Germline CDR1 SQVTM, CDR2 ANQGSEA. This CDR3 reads CSVAGTLGANEQFF. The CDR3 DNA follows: TGCAGCGTCGCCGGGACTCTAGGCGCTAATGAGCAGTTCTTC.

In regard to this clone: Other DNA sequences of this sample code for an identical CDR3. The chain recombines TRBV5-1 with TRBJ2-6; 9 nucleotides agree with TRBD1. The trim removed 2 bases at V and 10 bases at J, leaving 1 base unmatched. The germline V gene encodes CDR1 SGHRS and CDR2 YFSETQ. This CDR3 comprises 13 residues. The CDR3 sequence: CASSFGTGNVLTF. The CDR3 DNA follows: TGCGCCAGCAGCTTTGGGACAGGGAACGTCCTGACTTTC.

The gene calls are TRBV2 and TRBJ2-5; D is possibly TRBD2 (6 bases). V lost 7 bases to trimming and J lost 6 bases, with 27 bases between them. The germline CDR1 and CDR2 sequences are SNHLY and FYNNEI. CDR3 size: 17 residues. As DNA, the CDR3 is TGTGCCAGCATATCCGGTCGCTTAGCGGATGGTCTGAAGACCCAGTACTTC. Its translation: CASISGRLADGLKTQYF.

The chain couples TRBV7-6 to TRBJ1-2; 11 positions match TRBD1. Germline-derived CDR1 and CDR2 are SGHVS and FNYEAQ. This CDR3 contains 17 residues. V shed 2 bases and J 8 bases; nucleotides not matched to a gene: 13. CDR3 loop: CASSLRGQGAGLGGYTF. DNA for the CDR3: TGTGCCAGCAGCTTACGAGGACAGGGGGCCGGGCTGGGCGGCTACACCTTC.

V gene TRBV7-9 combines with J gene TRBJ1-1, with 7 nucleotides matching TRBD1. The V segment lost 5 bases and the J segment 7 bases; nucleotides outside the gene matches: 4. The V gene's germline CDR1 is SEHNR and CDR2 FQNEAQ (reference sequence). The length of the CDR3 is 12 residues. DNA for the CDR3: TGTGCCAGCAGCCTTTGGACAGGTGAAGCTTTCTTT. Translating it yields CASSLWTGEAFF.

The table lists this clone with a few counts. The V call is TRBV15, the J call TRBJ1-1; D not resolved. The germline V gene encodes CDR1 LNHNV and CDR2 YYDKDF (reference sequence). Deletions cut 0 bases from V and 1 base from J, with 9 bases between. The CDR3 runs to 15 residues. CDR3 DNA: TGTGCCACCAGCAGAGACGCCGGGAAGAACACTGAAGCTTTCTTT. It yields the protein CATSRDAGKNTEAFF.

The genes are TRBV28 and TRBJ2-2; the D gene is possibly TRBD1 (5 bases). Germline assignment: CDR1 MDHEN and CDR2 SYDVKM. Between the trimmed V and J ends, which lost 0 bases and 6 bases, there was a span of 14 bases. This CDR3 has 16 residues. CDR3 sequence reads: CASSLWGLTSPGELFF. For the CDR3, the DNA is TGTGCCAGCAGTTTATGGGGGCTGACAAGCCCCGGGGAGCTGTTTTTT. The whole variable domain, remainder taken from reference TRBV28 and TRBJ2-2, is DVKVTQSSRYLVKRTGEKVFLECVQDMDHENMFWYRQDPGLGLRLIYFSYDVKMKEKGDIPEGYSVSREKKERFSLILESASTNQTSMYLCASSLWGLTSPGELFFGEGSRLTVL.

CDR3 sequence (DNA): TGTGCCATCAGCCAGGGGACAGCCTTTCAAGAGACCCAGTACTTC. It yields the protein CAISQGTAFQETQYF. The rearrangement links TRBV10-3 to TRBJ2-5; TRBD1 matches 7 bases. V shed 6 bases and J 2 bases; nucleotides not matched to a gene: 9. The germline V gene encodes CDR1 ENHRY and CDR2 SYGVKD. The CDR3 loop spans 15 amino acids.

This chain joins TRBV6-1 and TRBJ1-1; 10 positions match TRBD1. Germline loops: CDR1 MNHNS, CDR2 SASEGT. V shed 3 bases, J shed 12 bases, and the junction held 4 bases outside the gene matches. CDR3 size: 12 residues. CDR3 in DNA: TGTGCCAGCAGTGATAGGACAGGGGGGTCTTTCTTT. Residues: CASSDRTGGSFF.

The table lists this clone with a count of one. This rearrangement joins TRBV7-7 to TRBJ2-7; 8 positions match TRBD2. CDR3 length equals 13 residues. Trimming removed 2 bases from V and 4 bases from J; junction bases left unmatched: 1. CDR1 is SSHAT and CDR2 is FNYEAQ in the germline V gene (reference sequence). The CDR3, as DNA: TGTGCCAGCAGCTTAACTAGCGGTTACGAGCAGTACTTC. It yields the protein CASSLTSGYEQYF.

The CDR3 protein is CASSMGLGALTYEQYF. The CDR3 coding sequence is TGTGCCAGTAGTATGGGGTTAGGGGCACTTACCTACGAGCAGTACTTC. The gene calls are TRBV19 and TRBJ2-7, with D possibly being TRBD1 (5 bases). Trimming took 3 bases from V and 2 from J, leaving 17 bases between them. The CDR3 totals 16 residues. Germline V gene sequence: CDR1 LNHDA, CDR2 SQIVND (reference sequence).

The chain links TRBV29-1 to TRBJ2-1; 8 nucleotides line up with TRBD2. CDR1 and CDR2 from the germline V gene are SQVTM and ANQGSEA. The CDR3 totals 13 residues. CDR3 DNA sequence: TGCAGTTACAATTCGCGGGGGGACAATGAGCAGTTCTTC. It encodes CSYNSRGDNEQFF.

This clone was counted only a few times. The DNA of the CDR3 is TGTGCCAGCAGCCAACCGGGACAAATCAACGAAGCTTTCTTT. It yields the protein CASSQPGQINEAFF. The chain recombines TRBV14 with TRBJ1-1; TRBD1 might be the D (6 bases). The V gene's germline CDR1 is SGHDN and CDR2 FVKESK. This CDR3 is 14 amino acids long. V lost 2 bases to trimming and J lost 8 bases, with 15 bases between them.

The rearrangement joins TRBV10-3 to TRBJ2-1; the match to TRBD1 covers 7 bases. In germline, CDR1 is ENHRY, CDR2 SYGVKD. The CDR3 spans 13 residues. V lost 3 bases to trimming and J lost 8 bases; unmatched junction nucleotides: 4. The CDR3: CAISEGGSHEQFF. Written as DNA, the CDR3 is TGTGCCATCAGTGAAGGGGGCTCGCATGAGCAGTTCTTC.